This T cell receptor (beta chain) was observed in a study of blood T cell repertoires in COVID-19. Original handling: From reference gene primer amplification, estimates of nucleated cell counts were derived. Only in-frame clones appear in the TCRdb table, and some are missing; sequencing was by immunoSEQ multiplex PCR. V and J calls and clone size are given by that table; D and trimming were obtained from the DNA. The sample holds about 160,000 clones, over 70% seen once. CDR1 SGHRS and CDR2 YFSETQ come from the germline V gene. This CDR3 is built from 15 residues. Deletions cut 7 bases from V and 2 bases from J, with 15 bases between.

Sequenced: peripheral blood. This rearrangement joins TRBV5-1 to TRBJ1-4, with unresolved D. This TCR came from a man in his sixties or seventies with acute or convalescent COVID-19. Here the CDR3 DNA reads TGCGCCAGCGGCCGAAATGGAGGGACTAATGAAAAACTGTTTTTT. Protein product: CASGRNGGTNEKLFF.